These 19 T cell receptor beta chains were all obtained from the same sample, sequenced in a study of cytomegalovirus exposure and HLA in healthy donors. The assay was immunoSEQ multiplex PCR, and TCRdb's table has in-frame clones only and misses some. The table shows about 66,000 clones, with about 96% occurring only once. Material: PBMCs. These TCRs come from a young man in good health and CMV-seronegative.

The count of this clone is one. V usage is TRBV6-6 and J usage is TRBJ1-1; tentative D call: TRBD1 (6 bases). Germline V gene lookup returns CDR1 MNHNY and CDR2 SVGAGI (reference sequence). The V end was cut by 4 bases, the J end by 0 bases, with 12 bases between. The CDR3 length is 15 residues. CDR3 sequence: CASSWTVEVNTEAFF. The DNA of the CDR3 is TGTGCCAGCAGTTGGACAGTAGAAGTGAACACTGAAGCTTTCTTT.

The chain is built from TRBV27 and TRBJ1-5; no clear D. Germline V CDR1 and CDR2: MNHEY, SMNVEV (reference sequence). This CDR3 contains 15 residues. The V gene lost 8 bases and the J gene lost 3 bases, with 17 bases spanning the gap. The CDR3 DNA follows: TGTGCCAGCGGGCCCGAGACCGTGACCAATCAGCCCCAGCATTTT. This codes for CASGPETVTNQPQHF.

The chain combines TRBV27 with TRBJ2-5; D is unresolved. Deletions cut 5 bases from V and 5 bases from J, with 9 bases between. Per germline, CDR1 MNHEY and CDR2 SMNVEV (reference sequence). The CDR3 has 12 amino acids. CDR3 protein: CASSPIGETQYF. The CDR3 bases are TGTGCCAGCAGTCCTATCGGGGAGACCCAGTACTTC.

The chain is built from TRBV4-1 and TRBJ2-1, with TRBD2 matching over 13 bases. The CDR3 runs 21 residues. CDR1 and CDR2 from the germline V gene are MGHRA and YSYEKL. Trimming took 0 bases from V and 0 from J; bases not matched to a gene: 11. In DNA, the CDR3 is TGCGCCAGCAGCCAAGAATGGCGAGGGACTAGCGGGGCCAGCTCCTACAATGAGCAGTTCTTC. As protein: CASSQEWRGTSGASSYNEQFF.

The chain links TRBV6-5 to TRBJ1-5; 9 nucleotides align to TRBD1. This CDR3 contains 15 residues. Per germline, CDR1 MNHEY and CDR2 SVGAGI. V shed 6 bases, J shed 4 bases, and the junction held 7 bases outside the gene matches. For the CDR3, the DNA is TGTGCCAGCAGCGGAACAGGGGGCGGTAATCAGCCCCAGCATTTT. Protein: CASSGTGGGNQPQHF.

The chain couples TRBV6-1 to TRBJ2-7; perhaps TRBD1 as D (5 bases). The V gene lost 2 bases and the J gene lost 3 bases, with 8 bases spanning the gap. Germline CDR1 is MNHNS and CDR2 is SASEGT. The CDR3 has 13 amino acids. CDR3 nucleotide sequence: TGTGCCAGCAGTGAATTGGACAACTACGAGCAGTACTTC. This encodes CASSELDNYEQYF.

The chain uses TRBV27 and TRBJ2-7; D ambiguous. Trimming took off 4 bases at V and 6 bases at J, with 7 bases between the two ends. The CDR3 is made up of 11 amino acids. Per the germline V gene, CDR1 is MNHEY and CDR2 is SMNVEV (reference sequence). In DNA form, the CDR3 reads TGTGCCAGCAGTTCCCCGGGCGAGCAGTACTTC. The encoded protein is CASSSPGEQYF.

V usage is TRBV4-1 and J usage is TRBJ1-3, with D possibly being TRBD1 (6 bases). Trimming shortened V by 2 bases and J by 0 bases, and 11 bases separated the two germline ends. Germline values: CDR1 MGHRA, CDR2 YSYEKL. CDR3 length equals 16 residues. The CDR3 here is CASSQPGQISGNTIYF. The CDR3 DNA reads TGCGCCAGCAGCCAACCGGGACAAATCTCTGGAAACACCATATATTTT.

The chain links TRBV28 to TRBJ2-1; D possibly corresponds to TRBD2 (5 bases). The CDR3 totals 16 residues. Trimming removed 10 bases at V and 0 bases at J, with 19 bases between. Looked up from germline, CDR1 is MDHEN and CDR2 is SYDVKM. The CDR3 DNA follows: TGTGCCATAGACCAGCTGCGGGTAGCCTCCTACAATGAGCAGTTCTTC. Encoded protein: CAIDQLRVASYNEQFF. Looking up the rest from reference TRBV28 and TRBJ2-1 gives the full variable domain: DVKVTQSSRYLVKRTGEKVFLECVQDMDHENMFWYRQDPGLGLRLIYFSYDVKMKEKGDIPEGYSVSREKKERFSLILESASTNQTSMYLCAIDQLRVASYNEQFFGPGTRLTVL.

The chain links TRBV6-1 to TRBJ2-1; 9 nucleotides align to TRBD2. Germline values: CDR1 MNHNS, CDR2 SASEGT. This CDR3 has 15 residues. V shed 3 bases, J shed 7 bases, and the junction held 7 bases outside the gene matches. CDR3 nucleotide sequence: TGTGCCAGCAGTGATAGTAGCGGGAGCGGTAATGAGCAGTTCTTC. Its protein product is CASSDSSGSGNEQFF.

This clone has a single count. In DNA form, the CDR3 reads TGTGCCAGCAGCCCCCTTCTAGCGGGAGTAGAGACCCAGTACTTC. This sequence encodes CASSPLLAGVETQYF. The V call is TRBV11-2, the J call TRBJ2-5, with 10 bases matching TRBD2. Trimming removed 5 bases from V and 4 bases from J; junction bases left unmatched: 7. Germline V gene sequence: CDR1 SGHAT, CDR2 FQNNGV. The CDR3 is 15 amino acids.

The chain joins TRBV5-1 to TRBJ1-1; D is uncertain. The germline V gene has CDR1 SGHRS and CDR2 YFSETQ. The CDR3 loop spans 13 amino acids. The ends were cut back, 5 bases at V and 3 bases at J, with 11 bases in the middle. The CDR3 DNA reads as TGCGCCAGCAGGCCAGTCCTGGACACTGAAGCTTTCTTT. Its protein product is CASRPVLDTEAFF.

In this sample, this clone turned up once. The genes are TRBV7-2 and TRBJ2-5, with D possibly matching TRBD2 (6 bases). The CDR3 contains 15 residues. V was clipped by 5 bases and J by 5 bases, with 18 bases between them. CDR1 SGHTA and CDR2 FQGNSA come from the germline V gene. The chain's CDR3 is CASSPNGLPTETQYF. CDR3 DNA sequence: TGTGCCAGCAGCCCCAACGGACTACCCACGGAGACCCAGTACTTC.

The DNA for the CDR3 is TGTGCCAGCAGCTCCCGACAGGGGGACTCCTACGAGCAGTACTTC. As protein: CASSSRQGDSYEQYF. V gene TRBV7-2 combines with J gene TRBJ2-7; 9 bases align to TRBD1. Germline V gene lookup returns CDR1 SGHTA and CDR2 FQGNSA. The CDR3 spans 15 residues. V dropped 4 bases and J dropped 0; count of bases not matched to a gene: 4.

The chain couples TRBV5-1 to TRBJ2-3, with D unclear. Trimming took off 0 bases at V and 6 bases at J, with 11 bases between the two ends. This CDR3 has 14 amino acids. The germline CDR1 and CDR2 sequences are SGHRS and YFSETQ. The CDR3 region has the DNA TGCGCCAGCAGCTTGGCACACTCACAGGATACGCAGTATTTT. Residues: CASSLAHSQDTQYF.

The chain employs TRBV4-1 and TRBJ1-5; D gene ambiguous. The CDR3 has 14 amino acids. Trimming took 0 bases from V and 0 from J, leaving 3 bases between them. Germline V gene data show CDR1 as MGHRA and CDR2 as YSYEKL. The CDR3 DNA sequence: TGCGCCAGCAGCCAAGATTATAGCAATCAGCCCCAGCATTTT. Amino acids: CASSQDYSNQPQHF.

The rearrangement uses TRBV18 and TRBJ1-2, with a weak D call TRBD1 (6 bases). There are 15 residues in the CDR3. Germline V CDR1 and CDR2: KGHSH, LQKENI. The V end lost 1 base, the J end lost 5 bases, and 14 bases lay between the germline ends. CDR3 in amino acids: CASSPLVRGKYGYTF. The CDR3 DNA reads TGTGCCAGCTCACCACTAGTTAGGGGGAAATATGGCTACACCTTC.

This rearrangement joins TRBV7-8 to TRBJ1-3; possible D gene TRBD1, 6 bases. Germline V CDR1 and CDR2: SGHVS, FQNEAQ. The CDR3 sequence is 15 residues long. The V gene lost 2 bases and the J gene lost 7 bases, with 15 bases spanning the gap. CDR3 sequence (DNA): TGTGCCAGCAGCTTACAAGGACAGTCGAGCAACACCATATATTTT. This gives the protein CASSLQGQSSNTIYF. Looking up the rest from reference TRBV7-8 and TRBJ1-3 gives the full variable domain: GAGVSQSPRYKVAKRGQDVALRCDPISGHVSLFWYQQALGQGPEFLTYFQNEAQLDKSGLPSDRFFAERPEGSVSTLKIQRTQQEDSAVYLCASSLQGQSSNTIYFGEGSWLTVV.

The gene calls are TRBV30 and TRBJ2-1; D unresolved. The CDR3 runs 11 residues. Trimming pared 2 bases from V and 9 bases from J, leaving 8 bases between. CDR1 GTSNPN and CDR2 SVGIG come from the germline V gene (reference sequence). CDR3 protein: CAWSIKSEQFF. CDR3 coding DNA: TGTGCCTGGAGTATAAAGAGTGAGCAGTTCTTC.